Following are 7 T cell receptor beta chains from one sample sequenced in a study of CD8+ T cells in alopecia areata. Treatment denoted: oral pan-JAK inhibitor, 5-10 mg twice daily. Once RNA had been extracted, it was reverse transcribed into cDNA to act as the sequencing template. Assay used: immunoSEQ multiplex PCR; TCRdb lists only in-frame clones, some missing. The repertoire consists of 200,000 or so clones, with roughly two fifths occurring once and the leading ten covering almost 0.5%. The source material was CD4+ T cells sorted from blood, sampled at approximately week 30, from a patient treated with tofacitinib. These receptors originate from a human donor with alopecia areata.

This chain links TRBV30 with TRBJ2-7; TRBD2 is a possible D gene (6 bases). The CDR3 is made up of 12 amino acids. V shed 7 bases and J shed 6 bases, with 16 bases lying between them. Germline loops: CDR1 GTSNPN, CDR2 SVGIG (reference sequence). The CDR3 region is CASTGESAEQYF. CDR3 DNA: TGTGCCTCCACGGGGGAGAGCGCCGAGCAGTACTTC. Using reference TRBV30 and TRBJ2-7 for the parts outside the CDR3, the full variable domain is SQTIHQWPATLVQPVGSPLSLECTVEGTSNPNLYWYRQAAGRGLQLLFYSVGIGQISSEVPQNLSASRPQDRQFILSSKKLLLSDSGFYLCASTGESAEQYFGPGTRLTVT.

This clone was observed a few times. This chain links TRBV4-1 with TRBJ1-2; a weak D match, TRBD1 (6 bases). V lost 0 bases, J lost 4 bases, and 12 bases lay in between. From germline, CDR1 is MGHRA and CDR2 YSYEKL. The CDR3 is 15 residues long. CDR3 nucleotide sequence: TGCGCCAGCAGCCAAGATCGCCGGGACACCTATGGCTACACCTTC. It encodes CASSQDRRDTYGYTF.

The CDR3 nucleotides are TGTGCCAGCAGCGAGGGGGACAGCAGGCGAAATTCACCCCTCCACTTT. Translating gives CASSEGDSRRNSPLHF. The chain uses TRBV9 and TRBJ1-6; 7 bases match TRBD1. From germline, CDR1 is SGDLS and CDR2 YYNGEE. J lost 7 bases, V lost 3 bases, and 10 bases had no gene match. This CDR3 has 16 residues.

The chain employs TRBV7-9 and TRBJ1-2; TRBD1 matches 10 bases. The germline gives CDR1 SEHNR, CDR2 FQNEAQ (reference sequence). This CDR3 has 15 residues. V dropped 1 base and J dropped 4; count of bases not matched to a gene: 3. The CDR3 here is CASSLVTGGVYGYTF. DNA for the CDR3: TGTGCCAGCAGCTTAGTGACAGGGGGCGTCTATGGCTACACCTTC.

The chain has TRBV28 and TRBJ1-2, with D unclear. The germline V gene has CDR1 MDHEN and CDR2 SYDVKM. The CDR3 runs 12 residues. The V and J ends lost 4 bases and 4 bases respectively, with 7 bases between them. The CDR3 protein is CASSSDPYGYTF. Here the CDR3 DNA reads TGTGCCAGCAGTTCCGATCCCTATGGCTACACCTTC.

This clone came up a few times. The V gene is TRBV6-5, the J gene TRBJ2-3; possible D gene TRBD1, 6 bases. V lost 6 bases to trimming and J lost 2 bases, with 12 bases between them. Germline values: CDR1 MNHEY, CDR2 SVGAGI. The CDR3 length is 14 residues. CDR3 nucleotide sequence: TGTGCCAGCAGAAGACAGGAGCCCACAGATACGCAGTATTTT. This encodes CASRRQEPTDTQYF.

This clone has a handful of counts. The CDR3 reads CATSRVPPRLAGWSGTDTQYF. As DNA, the CDR3 is TGTGCCACCAGCAGAGTCCCCCCGCGACTAGCGGGCTGGAGTGGCACAGATACGCAGTATTTT. V gene TRBV15 combines with J gene TRBJ2-3; 10 nucleotides agree with TRBD2. V dropped 1 base and J dropped 1; count of bases not matched to a gene: 17. CDR3 length: 21 residues. The germline gives CDR1 LNHNV, CDR2 YYDKDF (reference sequence).